This T cell receptor beta chain was identified during a study of spatial heterogeneity in lung cancer. Germline lookup yields CDR1 SQVTM and CDR2 ANQGSEA. CDR3 size: 13 residues. V lost 4 bases to trimming and J lost 4 bases; unmatched junction nucleotides: 7. In its sample, this clonotype was seen many times. TCRdb passed the 5' RACE reads through MiXCR, listing each CDR3 protein once. This repertoire shows 95,000 to 130,000 distinct CDR3 sequences, more than 10% found once; its top ten account for 15% to 20%. The sample's time point: blood at routine non-recurrence follow-up after resection. Whole RNA was taken from tumor, nontumor lung or frozen PBMC; it was then sequenced unsorted.

J is TRBJ2-7 and V is TRBV29-1, with TRBD2 matching over 7 bases. The sequences come from PBMCs, collected at follow-up. The TCR was taken from a male donor with early-stage non-small cell lung cancer. The CDR3 nucleotides read TGCAGCGTTGCCGGGACTAACAAATACGAGCAGTACTTC. Amino acids: CSVAGTNKYEQYF.